This TCR beta chain was documented in a study of OX40 agonist ivuxolimab in advanced cancers. On the study more broadly: Every 2 weeks, ivuxolimab was infused into the patients intravenously at between 0.01 and 10 mg/kg. Having had anti-PD-1, anti-PD-L1 or anti-CTLA-4 therapy before was allowed, and over 35% had some. Study-wide results and limits: Undetermined was the antigen specificity of the expanded peripheral T cells.

In regard to this clone: The target antigen is unknown.

V was trimmed by 0 bases and J by 3 bases, leaving 8 bases between them. Germline V gene lookup returns CDR1 SGHAT and CDR2 FQNNGV. The CDR3 totals 14 residues. TCRdb keeps only in-frame clones here, not all; method: immunoSEQ multiplex PCR. The sample has about 42,000 clones, around 84% seen once. Sequencing was performed on CD4+ or CD8+ T cells sorted from blood, taken in a trial of the OX40 agonist ivuxolimab. This TCR derives from an adult with an advanced solid tumor such as melanoma, head and neck, liver or kidney cancer. This chain connects TRBV11-2 to TRBJ1-1, with unresolved D. CDR3 nucleotides: TGTGCCAGCAGCTTAGATGTTGGTTACACTGAAGCTTTCTTT. Its protein product is CASSLDVGYTEAFF.